These 10 T cell receptor beta chains share one sample of origin, sequenced in a study of graft-versus-host responses after intestinal transplantation. TCRdb's table, derived via immunoSEQ multiplex PCR, lists solely in-frame clones and lacks some. This repertoire shows about 9,500 clones, approximately 90% found once; its top ten account for roughly a tenth. This material consisted of PBMCs, taken approximately 240 days after intestinal transplant. These receptors originate from a human patient who received an intestinal transplant, so some T cells may come from the graft donor.

The chain is built from TRBV7-9 and TRBJ1-1; the D gene is possibly TRBD1 (6 bases). Germline V gene sequence: CDR1 SEHNR, CDR2 FQNEAQ (reference sequence). The CDR3 runs to 15 residues. Trimming left V 1 base short and J 5 bases short, with 14 bases between. CDR3 bases: TGTGCCAGCAGCTTAGATCTGGGGGCGGAAACTGAAGCTTTCTTT. This translates into CASSLDLGAETEAFF. Complete variable domain (other parts from reference TRBV7-9 and TRBJ1-1): DTGVSQNPRHKITKRGQNVTFRCDPISEHNRLYWYRQTLGQGPEFLTYFQNEAQLEKSRLLSDRFSAERPKGSFSTLEIQRTEQGDSAMYLCASSLDLGAETEAFFGQGTRLTVV.

This chain links TRBV5-4 with TRBJ2-5, with D perhaps given as TRBD1 or TRBD2 (5 bases each). Trimming took off 9 bases at V and 3 bases at J, with 12 bases between the two ends. Germline V CDR1 and CDR2: SGHNT, YYREEE (reference sequence). There are 12 residues in the CDR3. For the CDR3, the DNA is TGTGCCACCGGGACCCGGGAAGAGACCCAGTACTTC. It encodes CATGTREETQYF.

CDR3 sequence reads: CASSPGTTGEQFF. Written as DNA, the CDR3 is TGTGCCAGCTCACCCGGGACGACGGGAGAGCAGTTCTTC. V usage is TRBV18 and J usage is TRBJ2-1, with D perhaps assigned TRBD1 or TRBD2 (5 bases each). The CDR3 is made up of 13 amino acids. V was pared by 3 bases and J by 10 bases, with 13 bases between. Germline CDR1 is KGHSH and CDR2 is LQKENI.

This clone was seen a handful of times. V and J are TRBV4-2 and TRBJ1-4; tentative D call: TRBD1 (6 bases). CDR1 and CDR2 (germline): LGHNA, YNFKEQ. CDR3 length: 16 residues. The V end lost 1 base, the J end lost 5 bases, and 14 bases lay between the germline ends. The CDR3 DNA follows: TGTGCCAGCAGCCAAGCCGCAGGGGCGGGAAATGAAAAACTGTTTTTT. Amino acid sequence: CASSQAAGAGNEKLFF.

The gene calls are TRBV28 and TRBJ1-5, with D possibly matching TRBD1 (5 bases). The V and J ends lost 1 base and 3 bases respectively, with 19 bases between them. This CDR3 is built from 18 residues. Per germline, CDR1 MDHEN and CDR2 SYDVKM. The CDR3 DNA reads as TGTGCCAGCAGTTTATTTTGGGGGGGTGAAGGGCCCAATCAGCCCCAGCATTTT. Translation gives CASSLFWGGEGPNQPQHF.

This clone was seen more than once but under ten times. This chain joins TRBV5-5 and TRBJ1-2, with D perhaps matching TRBD1 (5 bases). Germline V lookup: CDR1 SGHKS, CDR2 YYEKEE (reference sequence). Trimming left V 2 bases short and J 8 bases short, with 16 bases between. This CDR3 is built from 14 residues. This chain's CDR3 is CASSFPGGARGYTF. The DNA of the CDR3 is TGTGCCAGCAGCTTCCCGGGCGGGGCGCGGGGCTACACCTTC.

The V gene is TRBV6-1, the J gene TRBJ1-4; D is perhaps TRBD1 (5 bases). CDR1 is MNHNS and CDR2 is SASEGT in the germline V gene. CDR3 length equals 16 residues. Trimming left V 1 base short and J 3 bases short, with 12 bases between. The CDR3 bases are TGTGCCAGCAGTGAAGATTGGGGGGGACCTAATGAAAAACTGTTTTTT. It translates to CASSEDWGGPNEKLFF.

The rearrangement joins TRBV4-3 to TRBJ1-5; D gene uncertain. V was trimmed by 0 bases and J by 3 bases, leaving 12 bases between them. Germline V gene lookup returns CDR1 LGHNA and CDR2 YSLEER. This CDR3 is 16 amino acids long. The CDR3 region has the DNA TGCGCCAGCAGCCAAGATGTTGAGACACTCAATCAGCCCCAGCATTTT. It is translated as CASSQDVETLNQPQHF.

The chain joins TRBV14 to TRBJ2-5; the match to TRBD2 covers 11 bases. This CDR3 is built from 18 residues. The germline V gene encodes CDR1 SGHDN and CDR2 FVKESK. Germline trimming cut 3 bases from V and 1 base from J; bases unmatched to any gene: 10. This CDR3 is CASSQDIALAGGQETQYF. The CDR3 DNA reads TGTGCCAGCAGCCAGGACATAGCTCTAGCGGGGGGCCAAGAGACCCAGTACTTC.

The rearrangement links TRBV19 to TRBJ2-7; weak D call: TRBD1 (5 bases). From germline, CDR1 is LNHDA and CDR2 SQIVND (reference sequence). The CDR3 length is 14 residues. The germline V and J ends were trimmed by 3 bases and 3 bases, with 12 bases remaining between them. CDR3 loop: CASSMWGGDYEQYF. CDR3 nucleotide sequence: TGTGCCAGTAGTATGTGGGGCGGCGACTACGAGCAGTACTTC.